This T cell receptor (beta chain) came from a study of T cell responses to AZD1222 COVID-19 vaccine. Recipients boosted at about 4 weeks or about 12 weeks are pooled. The study, taken as a whole, reports: Vaccine-related CD4 TCRs covered spike, predominating at 160-218 and 743-854. At baseline, seropositivity was found in only a handful of AZD1222 recipients.

Of note for this clone: Its antigen is still unknown.

TCRdb's copy holds only in-frame clones and misses some; the assay was immunoSEQ multiplex PCR. Seen here are more than 75,000 clones, almost 90% observed once, and the top ten hold less than 9%. V was clipped by 1 base and J by 3 bases, with 9 bases between them. The V gene's germline CDR1 is SEHNR and CDR2 FQNEAQ (reference sequence). The CDR3 runs to 14 residues. Sample: peripheral blood, taken 28 days after the second AZD1222 dose. The sequence was collected from an adult who received the AZD1222 COVID-19 vaccine. The chain couples TRBV7-9 to TRBJ1-2; D possibly corresponds to TRBD1 (6 bases). The CDR3 here is CASSLGTADYGYTF. The CDR3 bases are TGTGCCAGCAGCTTAGGGACAGCGGACTATGGCTACACCTTC.